This T cell receptor (beta chain) was observed in a study of shared clonotypes between healthy human individuals. Study summary: For every donor, three CD4 naive, three CD4 memory, two CD8 naive and one CD8 memory plates were used. Study-level points and caveats: What rarefaction showed was incomplete sorted-subset sequencing despite large depth.

At deep level, the assay was performed. Clones were read by immunoSEQ multiplex PCR, and TCRdb kept only the in-frame ones, dropping some. The table has 1,500,000 or so clones, roughly 96% seen once; the top ten hold more than 0.9%. Concerning this clone itself: Its antigen is undetermined. The sample holds other DNA sequences that translate to the same CDR3.

The sample consisted of naive CD4+ T cells sorted from blood. Subset defined: CD45RA+ positively selected. The TCR sequence derives from a young man in good health.

This chain's CDR3 is CASSVAVYNEQFF. CDR3 DNA: TGTGCCAGCAGCGTAGCTGTTTACAATGAGCAGTTCTTC. This rearrangement joins TRBV9 to TRBJ2-1; no clear D. This CDR3 contains 13 residues. Germline V gives CDR1 SGDLS, CDR2 YYNGEE. The V end was cut by 0 bases, the J end by 4 bases, with 5 bases between.